The sequence of this T cell receptor beta chain was determined in a study of CD8+ T cells in alopecia areata. Study overall: Percentage of affected scalp area was the basis on which treated patients' severity was scored. Findings of the study overall: Scalp sample data also include resident alphabeta T cells from normal skin. Persistence during tofacitinib was seen for many expanded lesional clones in scalp and blood.

V dropped 5 bases and J dropped 5; count of bases not matched to a gene: 12. The CDR3 runs 15 residues. Looked up from germline, CDR1 is SGHVS and CDR2 is FNYEAQ. The sequencing template was cDNA reverse transcribed from extracted RNA. Profiled with immunoSEQ multiplex PCR; TCRdb holds only in-frame clones, not every one. The sample lists about 140,000 clones, roughly 82% occurring once. Regarding this clone: Antigen unknown.

Treatment indicated: oral pan-JAK inhibitor, 5-10 mg twice daily. Researchers gathered lesional scalp punch biopsies and peripheral blood from patients with alopecia areata. Sample: CD8+ T cells sorted from blood, taken at week 4, from a patient treated with tofacitinib. The clonotype was recovered from a human donor with alopecia areata. The chain carries TRBV7-6 and TRBJ2-7; 7 nucleotides agree with TRBD2. The chain's CDR3 is CASSLTGGGGDEQYF. Here the CDR3 DNA reads TGTGCCAGCAGCCTCACAGGCGGGGGTGGCGACGAGCAGTACTTC.